Listed below are T cell receptor beta chains from one sample, sequenced in a study of Ad26.COV2.S vaccination and SARS-CoV-2 variants. Clones were sequenced by immunoSEQ multiplex PCR, and TCRdb holds only the in-frame ones, with some missing. In the table there are 300,000 to 400,000 clones, 70% to 90% of which are singletons. Sequencing was performed on peripheral blood, taken in a trial of Ad26.COV2.S vaccine versus placebo. The receptors originated from a person aged 18-60 years who received the Ad26.COV2.S COVID-19 vaccine or a placebo. CDR3s include the opening cysteine and the closing phenylalanine or tryptophan. D genes are given only for firm matches. Expanded clones are given a class, and other clones once, few, many or no size at all.

j_call	d_call	cdr3_length	v_call	clone_size	cdr3_nt	cdr3_aa
TRBJ2-5	.	12	TRBV6-1	few	TGTGCCAGCAACCAGTACAAAGAGACCCAGTACTTC	CASNQYKETQYF
TRBJ2-2	TRBD1	13	TRBV2	.	TGTGCCATCCAGGGGGAATACACCGGGGAGCTGTTTTTT	CAIQGEYTGELFF
TRBJ2-1	.	12	TRBV6-5	.	TGTGCCAGCAGTTTACAGGGCAATGAGCAGTTCTTC	CASSLQGNEQFF
TRBJ1-5	TRBD1	15	TRBV7-2	.	TGTGCCAGCAGCAAACAGGGGGGAAACAATCAGCCCCAGCATTTT	CASSKQGGNNQPQHF
TRBJ2-5	.	13	TRBV7-9	.	TGTGCCAGCAGCCGGAAAAACCAAGAGACCCAGTACTTC	CASSRKNQETQYF
TRBJ2-5	TRBD1	14	TRBV6-1	once	TGTGCCAGCAGTGAAAAGGGGGCACTGGGGACCCAGTACTTC	CASSEKGALGTQYF
TRBJ2-1	TRBD1	15	TRBV20-1	few	TGCAGTGCTAGTGATCCGGGACAGGGACTTCCTGAGCAGTTCTTC	CSASDPGQGLPEQFF
TRBJ2-1	.	12	TRBV7-2	.	TGTGCCAGCAGCACAGATAATTTGGAGCAGTTCTTC	CASSTDNLEQFF
TRBJ2-3	.	16	TRBV4-3	once	TGCGCCAGCAGCCAAGTGGGTCTAGGCGGGCCAGATACGCAGTATTTT	CASSQVGLGGPDTQYF
TRBJ1-5	TRBD1	15	TRBV6-5	once	TGTGCCAGCAGTACCGGGACAGCGCGCAATCAGCCCCAGCATTTT	CASSTGTARNQPQHF
TRBJ2-7	.	11	TRBV30	.	TGTGCCTGGAGTGCAGGGGTTGAGCAGTACTTC	CAWSAGVEQYF
TRBJ1-1	.	13	TRBV7-9	many	TGTGCCAGCAGCTTTAGGCAGAACACTGAAGCTTTCTTT	CASSFRQNTEAFF
TRBJ2-5	TRBD2	15	TRBV20-1	.	TGCAGTGCTAGTGCATGGCGGGGGGACCAAGAGACCCAGTACTTC	CSASAWRGDQETQYF
TRBJ2-1	.	13	TRBV9	many	TGTGCCAGCAGCGTCTCTGGCCACAATGAGCAGTTCTTC	CASSVSGHNEQFF
TRBJ2-1	.	15	TRBV2	.	TGTGCCAGCAGTGCCGTCCTAAGCTCCTACAATGAGCAGTTCTTC	CASSAVLSSYNEQFF
TRBJ2-1	.	15	TRBV7-2	.	TGTGCCAGCAGCTTAGACAGCGCTGGGGACAATGAGCAGTTCTTC	CASSLDSAGDNEQFF
TRBJ2-3	TRBD2	17	TRBV3-1/TRBV3-2	.	TGTGCCAGCAGCCAAGTGGCTAGCGGGGGGGCCACAGATACGCAGTATTTT	CASSQVASGGATDTQYF
TRBJ2-1	.	16	TRBV7-6	.	TGTGCCAGCAGCTTGGCTGGGGGTGAAGGCTACAATGAGCAGTTCTTC	CASSLAGGEGYNEQFF
TRBJ2-1	.	12	TRBV15	.	TGTGCCACCAGCAGAGATCAAGGTGAGCAGTTCTTC	CATSRDQGEQFF
TRBJ2-7	.	15	TRBV9	.	TGTGCCAGCAGCGTAGGGGCAGGGAGCTCCTACGAGCAGTACTTC	CASSVGAGSSYEQYF
TRBJ1-2	TRBD1	13	TRBV5-4	few	TGTGCCAGCAGCTTACAGGGGAACTATGGCTACACCTTC	CASSLQGNYGYTF
TRBJ2-1	TRBD2	14	TRBV27	once	TGTGCCAGCAGGGGAACCGGGACTAGCTTTGAGCAGTTCTTC	CASRGTGTSFEQFF
TRBJ2-1	.	13	TRBV29-1	.	TGCAGCGTTGCCGACTCTTACTACAATGAGCAGTTCTTC	CSVADSYYNEQFF
TRBJ2-7	.	14	TRBV5-1	.	TGCGCCAGCAGTTCAGGGAGCAACTCCTACGAGCAGTACTTC	CASSSGSNSYEQYF
TRBJ2-2	TRBD2	16	TRBV18	few	TGTGCCAGCTCACGACCAGCGGGGCCAAACACCGGGGAGCTGTTTTTT	CASSRPAGPNTGELFF
TRBJ1-1	.	11	TRBV18	.	TGTGCCAGCTCAGGGACATTCGAAGCTTTCTTT	CASSGTFEAFF
TRBJ2-7	TRBD2	16	TRBV7-2	.	TGTGCCAGCAGCTTAGGGGCTAGCGGGAGACTCTACGAGCAGTACTTC	CASSLGASGRLYEQYF
TRBJ2-1	TRBD2	16	TRBV5-4	.	TGTGCCAGCAGCTCCGGGGGGGCCGTCATCTACAATGAGCAGTTCTTC	CASSSGGAVIYNEQFF
TRBJ2-1	.	13	TRBV11-2	.	TGTGCCAGCAGCTTAGATTCACCCGATGAGCAGTTCTTC	CASSLDSPDEQFF
TRBJ2-1	TRBD2	16	TRBV4-1	.	TGCGCCAGCAGCCAAGGGGCCGGGGGGTCTCTAGGAGAGCAGTTCTTC	CASSQGAGGSLGEQFF
TRBJ2-1	TRBD2	14	TRBV6-4	.	TGTGCCAGCAGGCCACTAGCGACGCTCGGTGAGCAGTTCTTC	CASRPLATLGEQFF
TRBJ2-3	TRBD2	16	TRBV10-1	.	TGCGCCAGCAGTGAGGGACTAGCGGGGTCCACAGATACGCAGTATTTT	CASSEGLAGSTDTQYF
TRBJ2-5	.	15	TRBV25-1	.	TGTGCCAGCAGTGATACCCGAGGGGGGCAAGAGACCCAGTACTTC	CASSDTRGGQETQYF
TRBJ1-1	.	19	TRBV27	.	TGTGCCAGCAACCGTCTGGGGTACGAGTCCTGGAGAATGAACACTGAAGCTTTCTTT	CASNRLGYESWRMNTEAFF
TRBJ2-5	TRBD1	13	TRBV11-2	.	TGTGCCAGCAGCTTTGACAGGGTAGAGACCCAGTACTTC	CASSFDRVETQYF
TRBJ2-1	.	14	TRBV11-2	.	TGTGCCAGCAGCTGGGACCCTGGGTACAATGAGCAGTTCTTC	CASSWDPGYNEQFF
TRBJ2-5	.	17	TRBV24-1	.	TGTGCCACCAGTGATCTCCGCTCAGGGGAAGTACGAGAGACCCAGTACTTC	CATSDLRSGEVRETQYF
TRBJ2-3	.	16	TRBV6-2/TRBV6-3	few	TGTGCCAGCAGTGCGGACTATTTGGGGAGCACAGATACGCAGTATTTT	CASSADYLGSTDTQYF
TRBJ1-3	.	15	TRBV7-2	.	TGTGCCAGCAGCTTAGCTGCAGGGATTGGAAACACCATATATTTT	CASSLAAGIGNTIYF
TRBJ2-7	TRBD2	16	TRBV4-1	.	TGCGCCAGCAGCCAGGGGACGACTAGCGGGACCTACGAGCAGTACTTC	CASSQGTTSGTYEQYF
TRBJ2-3	TRBD2	17	TRBV7-9	.	TGTGCCAGCAGCCCCGGCCGGGGGGGTGGTCCCGGGGATACGCAGTATTTT	CASSPGRGGGPGDTQYF
TRBJ2-7	TRBD2	16	TRBV4-3	once	TGCGCCAGCAGCCAAAGCAGGGAGGGAACCCCCTACGAGCAGTACTTC	CASSQSREGTPYEQYF
TRBJ1-3	.	12	TRBV10-2	.	TGCGCCAGCAATACAGGGGGAAACACCATATATTTT	CASNTGGNTIYF
TRBJ2-1	TRBD2	16	TRBV3-1/TRBV3-2	.	TGTGCCAGCAGTCTACTAGCGGGTGGGGATTACAATGAGCAGTTCTTC	CASSLLAGGDYNEQFF
TRBJ1-2	TRBD1	15	TRBV27	.	TGTGCCAGCAGTTCGGGAGACAGGGGACACTATGGCTACACCTTC	CASSSGDRGHYGYTF
TRBJ1-4	.	16	TRBV18	.	TGTGCCAGCTCACCAACCGATCCATCAACTAATGAAAAACTGTTTTTT	CASSPTDPSTNEKLFF
TRBJ2-3	.	13	TRBV6-4	.	TGTGCCAGCAGTTCGTCGGAGTCAGATACGCAGTATTTT	CASSSSESDTQYF
TRBJ1-2	.	14	TRBV7-2	.	TGTGCCAGCAGCACCCGCGGACAGCCCTATGGCTACACCTTC	CASSTRGQPYGYTF
TRBJ1-1	TRBD1	13	TRBV29-1	.	TGCAGCGTTGAGGCAGGGGGCAACACTGAAGCTTTCTTT	CSVEAGGNTEAFF
TRBJ2-5	.	14	TRBV7-8	few	TGTGCCAGCAGCTTATTAGGCGGGGCGGGGACCCAGTACTTC	CASSLLGGAGTQYF
TRBJ1-3	.	16	TRBV7-2	few	TGTGCCAGCAGCTGGGAAACAGTCCCCTCTGGAAACACCATATATTTT	CASSWETVPSGNTIYF
TRBJ2-1	TRBD2	15	TRBV7-9	.	TGTGCCAGCAGCTTAGCGAGCGGGGTCTACAATGAGCAGTTCTTC	CASSLASGVYNEQFF
TRBJ2-1	.	15	TRBV6-5	once	TGTGCCAGCAGACTGACTAGTTCTAAGGCCTATGAGCAGTTCTTC	CASRLTSSKAYEQFF
TRBJ2-1	TRBD1	14	TRBV9	.	TGTGCCAGCAGCGTAGCACCACAGGGGAATGAGCAGTTCTTC	CASSVAPQGNEQFF
TRBJ2-5	TRBD2	16	TRBV7-2	.	TGTGCCAGCAGCTTAATGCGCGGGGGAATCCAAGAGACCCAGTACTTC	CASSLMRGGIQETQYF
TRBJ2-4	.	14	TRBV11-3	.	TGTGCCAGCAGCTTTGGGGGGCGCGGGGACATTCAGTACTTC	CASSFGGRGDIQYF
TRBJ1-5	TRBD1	13	TRBV7-2	few	TGTGCCAGCAGCCCAGGGGGGAGTCAGCCCCAGCATTTT	CASSPGGSQPQHF
TRBJ1-6	TRBD1	17	TRBV15	.	TGTGCCACCAGCAGGGATAGGGGGCCGTCCTATAATTCACCCCTCCACTTT	CATSRDRGPSYNSPLHF
TRBJ1-1	.	14	TRBV5-1	.	TGCGCCAGCAGCTTGGGTGACAGGAACACTGAAGCTTTCTTT	CASSLGDRNTEAFF